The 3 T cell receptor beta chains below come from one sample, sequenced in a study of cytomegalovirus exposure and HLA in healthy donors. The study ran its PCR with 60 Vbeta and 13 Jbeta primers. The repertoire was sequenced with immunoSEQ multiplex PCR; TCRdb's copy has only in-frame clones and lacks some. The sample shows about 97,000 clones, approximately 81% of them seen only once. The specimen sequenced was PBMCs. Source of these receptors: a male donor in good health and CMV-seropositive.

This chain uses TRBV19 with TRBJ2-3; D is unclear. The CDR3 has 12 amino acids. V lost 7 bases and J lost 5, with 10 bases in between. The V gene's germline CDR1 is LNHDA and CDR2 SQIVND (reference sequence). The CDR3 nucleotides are TGTGCCAGTAACAACATCCGAGATACGCAGTATTTT. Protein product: CASNNIRDTQYF.

For the CDR3, the DNA is TGTGCCAGCAGTTACGGCACAGGGGGAAAGACCCAGTACTTC. Translation gives CASSYGTGGKTQYF. The V call is TRBV6-5, the J call TRBJ2-5; 8 bases align to TRBD1. The CDR3 runs 14 residues. V shed 2 bases and J 6 bases; nucleotides not matched to a gene: 5. In germline, CDR1 is MNHEY, CDR2 SVGAGI.

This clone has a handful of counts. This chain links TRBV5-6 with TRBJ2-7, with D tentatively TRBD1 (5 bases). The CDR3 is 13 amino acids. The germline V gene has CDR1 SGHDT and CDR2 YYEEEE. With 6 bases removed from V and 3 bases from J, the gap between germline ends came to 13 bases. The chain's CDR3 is CASKISTVYEQYF. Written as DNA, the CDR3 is TGTGCCAGCAAGATCTCGACAGTCTACGAGCAGTACTTC.